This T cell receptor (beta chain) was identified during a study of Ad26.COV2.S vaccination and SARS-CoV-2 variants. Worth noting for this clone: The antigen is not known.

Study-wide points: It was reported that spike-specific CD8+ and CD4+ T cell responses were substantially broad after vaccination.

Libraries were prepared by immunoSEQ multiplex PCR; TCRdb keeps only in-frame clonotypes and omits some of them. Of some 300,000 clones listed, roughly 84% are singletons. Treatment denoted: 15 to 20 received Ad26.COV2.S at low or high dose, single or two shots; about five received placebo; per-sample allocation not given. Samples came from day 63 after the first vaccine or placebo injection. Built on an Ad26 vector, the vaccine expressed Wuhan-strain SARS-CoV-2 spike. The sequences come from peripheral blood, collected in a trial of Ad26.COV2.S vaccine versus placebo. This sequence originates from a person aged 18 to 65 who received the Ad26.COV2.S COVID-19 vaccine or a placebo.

Here the CDR3 reads CASSTGTGSMNTEAFF. In nucleotides, the CDR3 is TGTGCCAGCTCAACCGGGACGGGTAGTATGAACACTGAAGCTTTCTTT. The chain employs TRBV18 and TRBJ1-1; D might be TRBD1 (5 bases). CDR3 length: 16 residues. The germline V gene has CDR1 KGHSH and CDR2 LQKENI. V was pared by 5 bases and J by 0 bases, with 16 bases between.